These 26 T cell receptor beta chains were sequenced from one sample in a study of T cells in Graves' hyperthyroidism and ophthalmopathy. Regions amplified from RNA transcripts were the TCR beta CDR3 regions. TCR CDR3 regions were first amplified by RT-PCR with HTBI primers. One entry per CDR3 protein, called by TCRdb with MiXCR from the multiplex PCR reads. The sample contains about 50,000 distinct CDR3 sequences, 40% to 55% of which appear only once. Specimen: blood. The receptors shown here come from a woman aged 25 to 39 with Graves' ophthalmopathy.

The CDR3 reads CASGQTGKETQHF. CDR3 sequence (DNA): TGCGCCAGCGGCCAGACAGGGAAAGAGACCCAGCATTTT. The chain links TRBV10-1 to TRBJ1-5; TRBD1 aligns across 7 bases. CDR3 length: 13 residues. Germline-derived CDR1 and CDR2 are WNHNN and SYGVQD (reference sequence). The V gene end was trimmed by 8 bases and the J gene end by 11 bases; junction bases not matched to a gene: 12.

A note on this clonotype: The CDR3 end shows no conserved phenylalanine or tryptophan, and so a read error is likely. The chain employs TRBV20-1 and TRBJ2-1, with D tentatively TRBD1 or TRBD2 (5 bases each). Trimming took off 4 bases at V and 6 bases at J, with 13 bases between the two ends. Germline values: CDR1 DFQATT, CDR2 SNEGSKA (reference sequence). The CDR3 length is 13 residues. CDR3 loop: CSAIRGVGNEQFL. The CDR3 bases are TGCAGTGCTATAAGGGGAGTAGGCAATGAGCAGTTCCTC.

This clonotype has a handful of counts. A clone one base away is much larger, so this may be a read error. As the CDR3 is not closed by the conserved phenylalanine or tryptophan, this likely results from a read error. The chain employs TRBV6-1 and TRBJ2-7; 7 positions agree with TRBD2. Germline CDR1 reads MNHNS; CDR2 reads SASEGT. The CDR3 consists of 15 residues. Losses at the gene ends were 5 bases for V and 0 bases for J; bases not matched to a gene: 7. The CDR3 DNA sequence: TGTGCCAGCAGTAAGGGCGGGAGCGACTCCTACGAGCAGTACCTC. Its protein product is CASSKGGSDSYEQYL.

This clonotype was recorded many times. This sequence joins TRBV9 and TRBJ2-7, with TRBD1 matching 9 bases. Trimming cost V 4 bases and J 6 bases; bases outside gene matches: 11. The germline V gene has CDR1 SGDLS and CDR2 YYNGEE. The CDR3 totals 15 residues. The CDR3 coding sequence is TGTGCCAGCAGCCTCGGGGGGACAGGGCTGTCCGAGCAGTACTTC. Encoded protein: CASSLGGTGLSEQYF.

V gene TRBV20-1 combines with J gene TRBJ2-7, with D possibly called TRBD1 or TRBD2 (6 bases each). V dropped 6 bases and J dropped 2 bases, with 14 bases sitting between them. The germline V gene has CDR1 DFQATT and CDR2 SNEGSKA (reference sequence). CDR3 length equals 13 residues. CDR3 sequence: CSAGGGSPYEQYF. The CDR3 region has the DNA TGCAGTGCCGGAGGGGGGTCCCCCTACGAGCAGTACTTC.

This clonotype appeared many times. The rearrangement uses TRBV15 and TRBJ2-2; 7 nucleotides line up with TRBD1. V lost 5 bases and J lost 5; bases outside the gene matches: 5. This CDR3 is built from 14 residues. Germline V gives CDR1 LNHNV, CDR2 YYDKDF (reference sequence). CDR3 sequence reads: CATSRDRKTGELFF. The DNA for the CDR3 is TGTGCCACCAGCCGGGACAGAAAGACCGGGGAGCTGTTTTTT. The variable domain in full, with the rest retrieved from reference TRBV15 and TRBJ2-2, is DAMVIQNPRYQVTQFGKPVTLSCSQTLNHNVMYWYQQKSSQAPKLLFHYYDKDFNNEADTPDNFQSRRPNTSFCFLDIRSPGLGDTAMYLCATSRDRKTGELFFGEGSRLTVL.

Notes on this clonotype: A read error may account for a junction end that differs from germline. The chain carries TRBV28 and TRBJ1-2, with 12 bases fitting TRBD1. The CDR3 extends over 13 amino acids. Germline V gives CDR1 MDHEN, CDR2 SYDVKM. The CDR3 here is CAIRDRGQGGYAF. The CDR3 nucleotides are TGTGCCATCCGGGACAGGGGGCAGGGTGGCTACGCCTTC.

The table lists this clonotype with many counts. The chain couples TRBV7-3 to TRBJ2-7, with 8 bases lining up with TRBD2. The J segment lost 0 bases and the V segment lost 5 bases, leaving 3 bases of the junction unmatched. Germline lookup yields CDR1 SGHTA and CDR2 FQGTGA. This CDR3 comprises 14 residues. CDR3 in DNA: TGTGCCAGCAGCCCGGGGGGGGCCTCCTACGAGCAGTACTTC. This encodes CASSPGGASYEQYF.

The CDR3 loop is CAISEGGYGYTF. The CDR3 coding sequence is TGTGCCATCAGTGAGGGAGGGTATGGCTACACCTTC. The rearrangement uses TRBV10-3 and TRBJ1-2, with unresolved D. This CDR3 region has 12 residues. The ends were cut back, 2 bases at V and 5 bases at J, with 6 bases in the middle. Germline assignment: CDR1 ENHRY and CDR2 SYGVKD.

V and J are TRBV20-1 and TRBJ2-7; a possible D gene is TRBD2 (7 bases). Between the trimmed V and J ends, which lost 0 bases and 6 bases, there was a span of 15 bases. Germline V gives CDR1 DFQATT, CDR2 SNEGSKA (reference sequence). This CDR3 has 14 residues. CDR3 protein: CSARERGGGGEQYF. CDR3 in DNA: TGCAGTGCTAGAGAGAGGGGGGGGGGGGGCGAGCAGTACTTC.

This clonotype was counted a single time. This chain joins TRBV10-3 and TRBJ2-7, with 9 bases identical to TRBD1. Trimming cost V 10 bases and J 4 bases; bases outside gene matches: 8. The CDR3 consists of 13 residues. CDR1 ENHRY and CDR2 SYGVKD come from the germline V gene. In DNA form, the CDR3 reads TGTGCCAACTCACGCGGACAGGGGTACGAGCAGTACTTC. Translated: CANSRGQGYEQYF.

The chain carries TRBV10-3 and TRBJ2-7; D call uncertain. The CDR3 covers 15 residues. Deletions cut 0 bases from V and 0 bases from J, with 9 bases between. CDR1 ENHRY and CDR2 SYGVKD come from the germline V gene. The CDR3 bases are TGTGCCATCAGTGAGTCACCAATGAGCTCCTACGAGCAGTACTTC. Translated: CAISESPMSSYEQYF.

The chain uses TRBV20-1 and TRBJ2-3, with 10 bases that match TRBD1. The CDR3 is 14 amino acids. Per the germline V gene, CDR1 is DFQATT and CDR2 is SNEGSKA (reference sequence). J gave up 3 bases and V 4 bases, and 4 bases lay outside the gene matches. The chain's CDR3 is CSAKDRGWTDTQYF. In DNA form, the CDR3 reads TGCAGTGCTAAGGACAGGGGGTGGACAGATACGCAGTATTTT.

This clonotype occurred many times. The chain recombines TRBV19 with TRBJ2-1, with TRBD2 identical over 7 bases. This CDR3 has 12 amino acids. Germline assignment: CDR1 LNHDA and CDR2 SQIVND (reference sequence). With 5 bases clipped from V and 15 bases from J, the junction kept 10 bases outside the gene matches. The CDR3 DNA sequence: TGTGCCAGTAGTCTCCGGGGGGAGTCGCCGTTCTTC. This sequence encodes CASSLRGESPFF.

This clonotype was seen only a few times. The V gene is TRBV20-1, the J gene TRBJ1-2, with D possibly matching TRBD1 (6 bases). The length of the CDR3 is 12 residues. The ends were cut back, 0 bases at V and 8 bases at J, with 10 bases in the middle. CDR1 is DFQATT and CDR2 is SNEGSKA in the germline V gene (reference sequence). CDR3 nucleotide sequence: TGCAGTGCTAGAGATCCGGGGGCCGGCTACACCTTC. Translating gives CSARDPGAGYTF.

With respect to this clonotype: The conserved phenylalanine or tryptophan is not found at the CDR3 terminus, so this likely reflects a read error. The V gene is TRBV7-8, the J gene TRBJ1-1; possible D gene TRBD1, 6 bases. Germline V gives CDR1 SGHVS, CDR2 FQNEAQ. The CDR3 consists of 13 residues. The CDR3 region has the DNA TGTGCCAGCTTACAGGGAAAGAACTCTGAAGCTTTCCTT. Residues: CASLQGKNSEAFL.

This clonotype was picked up a small number of times. The chain employs TRBV6-1 and TRBJ1-3, with D perhaps TRBD1 (6 bases). Trimming took 5 bases from V and 0 from J, leaving 17 bases between them. This CDR3 is 17 amino acids long. Germline CDR1 reads MNHNS; CDR2 reads SASEGT. The CDR3 loop reads CASSQTQTGYSGNTIYF. In DNA, the CDR3 is TGTGCCAGCAGTCAGACGCAGACAGGATACTCTGGAAACACCATATATTTT.

This clonotype was counted many times. J is TRBJ1-1 and V is TRBV11-2; D remains ambiguous. CDR1 SGHAT and CDR2 FQNNGV come from the germline V gene. The germline V and J ends were trimmed by 7 bases and 5 bases, with 14 bases remaining between them. There are 13 residues in the CDR3. The CDR3 bases are TGTGCCAGCACCTTGGCGGTCTGGACTGAAGCTTTCTTT. This sequence encodes CASTLAVWTEAFF. Drawing the rest from reference TRBV11-2 and TRBJ1-1, the complete variable domain is EAGVAQSPRYKIIEKRQSVAFWCNPISGHATLYWYQQILGQGPKLLIQFQNNGVVDDSQLPKDRFSAERLKGVDSTLKIQPAKLEDSAVYLCASTLAVWTEAFFGQGTRLTVV.

As concerns this clonotype: Its ends do not fully match the called genes, so a read error is possible. The chain is built from TRBV7-9 and TRBJ2-7; D perhaps matches TRBD2 (5 bases). Looked up from germline, CDR1 is SEHNR and CDR2 is FQNEAQ (reference sequence). This CDR3 is 14 amino acids long. The chain's CDR3 is CAGSLSAGVYEQYF. DNA for the CDR3: TGTGCCGGCAGCTTATCAGCCGGGGTTTACGAGCAGTACTTC.

CDR3: CASSLDRDPRAKETQYF. CDR3 DNA sequence: TGTGCCAGCAGCTTAGACCGGGACCCTCGCGCCAAAGAGACCCAGTACTTC. This chain links TRBV7-8 with TRBJ2-5; tentatively, D is TRBD1 or TRBD2 (5 bases each). From germline, CDR1 is SGHVS and CDR2 FQNEAQ. The V end was cut by 1 base, the J end by 3 bases, with 18 bases between. This CDR3 comprises 17 residues.

The rearrangement links TRBV11-2 to TRBJ1-2; no clear D. Germline V gene lookup returns CDR1 SGHAT and CDR2 FQNNGV. Deletions cut 0 bases from V and 12 bases from J, with 14 bases between. CDR3 length equals 13 residues. CDR3 DNA sequence: TGTGCCAGCAGCTTAGAACCTGGCACTGGAAACACCTTC. Translating gives CASSLEPGTGNTF.

The V call is TRBV19, the J call TRBJ2-1, with a tentative D call TRBD1 (6 bases). The CDR3 is 14 amino acids. The germline V gene has CDR1 LNHDA and CDR2 SQIVND (reference sequence). V was pared by 10 bases and J by 6 bases, with 19 bases between. CDR3 sequence: CATGPGQLLNEQFF. CDR3 nucleotides: TGTGCCACCGGACCAGGACAGCTACTCAATGAGCAGTTCTTC.

This clonotype has at least ten counts. The gene calls are TRBV7-6 and TRBJ2-3; the match to TRBD1 covers 7 bases. The J segment lost 6 bases and the V segment lost 4 bases, leaving 16 bases of the junction unmatched. Germline CDR1 reads SGHVS; CDR2 reads FNYEAQ. The CDR3 is made up of 17 amino acids. CDR3 protein: CASSSKRQGWDLDTQYF. The CDR3 DNA sequence: TGTGCCAGCAGCTCGAAGAGACAGGGTTGGGATTTGGATACGCAGTATTTT.

This chain links TRBV29-1 with TRBJ2-7; maybe TRBD2 (5 bases). The germline V gene has CDR1 SQVTM and CDR2 ANQGSEA. V shed 4 bases and J shed 5 bases, with 15 bases lying between them. CDR3 length equals 13 residues. The chain's CDR3 is CSVASGRIDEQYF. The DNA for the CDR3 is TGCAGCGTTGCCTCGGGAAGGATCGACGAGCAGTACTTC.

At least ten counts were recorded for this clonotype. This chain links TRBV9 with TRBJ2-1; 8 bases are shared with TRBD2. Germline CDR1 SGDLS, CDR2 YYNGEE. This CDR3 region has 15 residues. The V segment lost 1 base and the J segment 8 bases; nucleotides outside the gene matches: 8. CDR3 in amino acids: CASSVFSGGPDEQFF. Written as DNA, the CDR3 is TGTGCCAGCAGCGTATTTTCGGGAGGGCCGGATGAGCAGTTCTTC.

In this sample, this clonotype turned up many times. V is TRBV6-5 and J is TRBJ2-7; tentatively, D is TRBD1 (6 bases). V was trimmed by 8 bases and J by 0 bases, leaving 17 bases between them. CDR3 length equals 15 residues. The V gene's germline CDR1 is MNHEY and CDR2 SVGAGI. This CDR3 reads CASSPRAGASYEQYF. Written as DNA, the CDR3 is TGTGCCAGCTCCCCCAGGGCAGGGGCCTCCTACGAGCAGTACTTC.